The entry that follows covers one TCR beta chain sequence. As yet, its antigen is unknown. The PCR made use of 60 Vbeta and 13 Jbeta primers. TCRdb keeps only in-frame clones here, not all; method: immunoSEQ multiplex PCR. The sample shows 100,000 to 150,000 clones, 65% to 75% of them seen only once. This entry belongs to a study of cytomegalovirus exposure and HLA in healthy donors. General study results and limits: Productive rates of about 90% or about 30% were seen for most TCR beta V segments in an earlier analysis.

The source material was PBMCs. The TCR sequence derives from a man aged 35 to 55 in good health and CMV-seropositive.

CDR3 sequence: CASSPDWGNQPQHF. DNA for the CDR3: TGTGCCAGCAGCCCGGACTGGGGCAATCAGCCCCAGCATTTT. The chain links TRBV6-5 to TRBJ1-5; no definite D call. In germline, CDR1 is MNHEY, CDR2 SVGAGI. The CDR3 consists of 14 residues. The ends were cut back, 6 bases at V and 2 bases at J, with 11 bases in the middle.